Listed below are T cell receptor beta chains from one sample, sequenced in a study of shared clonotypes between healthy human individuals. Sequencing was performed with immunoSEQ multiplex PCR; in TCRdb, only in-frame clones are kept and a portion is missing. The sample includes approximately 2,300,000 clones, less than 95% of them seen just once. Sequenced: naive CD4+ T cells from PBMCs. The receptors shown here come from a man aged 18-30 years in good health. Some clones in this sample may be carry-over from other donors' samples. Each CDR3 is given with its conserved first and last residue. The D gene is left open where the match is weak. Clone sizes are given selectively: once, few, many, or a class where the clone is expanded.

TRBV4-2	.	TRBJ2-1	once	CASSRPEGREQFF	TGTGCCAGCAGCAGACCGGAGGGCCGGGAGCAGTTCTTC
TRBV19	TRBD2	TRBJ2-7	.	CASSTTSGGVLHEQYF	TGTGCCAGTAGTACGACTAGCGGAGGCGTTCTCCACGAGCAGTACTTC
TRBV7-3	.	TRBJ2-1	.	CASSPLRESYNEQFF	TGTGCCAGCAGCCCCCTTCGGGAGAGTTACAATGAGCAGTTCTTC
TRBV5-1	.	TRBJ2-1	.	CASSFNGDRVNEQFF	TGCGCCAGCAGCTTTAATGGAGATCGCGTGAATGAGCAGTTCTTC
TRBV6-1	.	TRBJ1-5	.	CASSEVGRLSNQPQHF	TGTGCCAGCAGTGAAGTTGGTCGCCTGAGCAATCAGCCCCAGCATTTT
TRBV27	.	TRBJ2-1	.	CASTWGWRGRDNEQFF	TGTGCCAGCACCTGGGGGTGGAGGGGGCGCGACAATGAGCAGTTCTTC
TRBV5-6	TRBD1	TRBJ2-7	.	CASSPPGQGSSEQYF	TGTGCCAGCAGCCCACCGGGACAGGGTTCGAGCGAGCAGTACTTC
TRBV14	.	TRBJ1-1	.	CASSPHPDGNTEAFF	TGTGCCAGCAGCCCTCACCCGGACGGGAACACTGAAGCTTTCTTT
TRBV28	.	TRBJ2-7	.	CASSLFRGHYEQYF	TGTGCCAGCAGTTTATTTAGGGGACACTACGAGCAGTACTTC
TRBV28	TRBD2	TRBJ2-3	.	CLAGDADTQYF	TGCTTAGCGGGAGACGCAGATACGCAGTATTTT
TRBV7-8	TRBD1	TRBJ1-3	.	CASSLRPGGTNTIYF	TGTGCCAGCAGCTTAAGGCCAGGGGGAACGAACACCATATATTTT
TRBV28	TRBD1	TRBJ2-5	once	CASSSRDRGETQYF	TGTGCCAGCAGTTCCCGGGACAGGGGAGAGACCCAGTACTTC
TRBV19	TRBD2	TRBJ2-1	.	CASSIVLAAAHNEQFF	TGTGCCAGTAGTATAGTGCTAGCGGCCGCCCATAATGAGCAGTTCTTC
TRBV28	TRBD1	TRBJ1-5	.	CASRAPTPASTGAQHF	TGTGCCAGCAGGGCACCGACCCCCGCGTCCACAGGGGCCCAGCATTTT
TRBV11-2	TRBD2	TRBJ2-2	.	CASSSQSSGRAGELFF	TGTGCCAGCAGCTCCCAGTCGTCCGGGAGGGCCGGGGAGCTGTTTTTT
TRBV28	TRBD2	TRBJ2-1	.	CASSLGTSGNEQFF	TGTGCCAGCAGTTTGGGGACTAGTGGCAATGAGCAGTTCTTC
TRBV5-1	TRBD1	TRBJ1-1	.	CASSSSGGAETEAFF	TGCGCCAGCAGCTCTTCAGGGGGCGCCGAAACTGAAGCTTTCTTT
TRBV5-8	TRBD1	TRBJ2-7	.	CASRRQGYPQYF	TGTGCCAGCAGGCGACAGGGATATCCCCAGTACTTC
TRBV5-1	.	TRBJ2-6	once	CASSLGNGANVLTF	TGCGCCAGCAGCTTGGGGAATGGGGCCAACGTCCTGACTTTC
TRBV5-1	TRBD1	TRBJ2-2	.	CASSGGQGDTGELFF	TGCGCCAGCAGCGGGGGACAGGGGGACACCGGGGAGCTGTTTTTT
TRBV7-2	.	TRBJ1-1	.	CASSLVPGSRNTEAFF	TGTGCCAGCAGCTTAGTTCCCGGCAGTCGGAACACTGAAGCTTTCTTT
TRBV28	.	TRBJ1-5	.	CASSPGYRQPQHF	TGTGCCAGCAGCCCAGGGTATAGGCAGCCCCAGCATTTT
TRBV30	.	TRBJ1-2	once	CAWRGSGARYYGYTF	TGTGCCTGGAGAGGGTCTGGGGCGCGTTACTATGGCTACACCTTC
TRBV4-2	TRBD2	TRBJ2-3	.	CASSQESSGRYLQYF	TGTGCCAGCAGCCAAGAGTCTAGCGGCCGCTACCTTCAGTATTTT
TRBV5-1	.	TRBJ1-1	.	CASSLGGAPTEAFF	TGCGCCAGCAGCTTGGGGGGGGCGCCCACTGAAGCTTTCTTT
TRBV4-1	TRBD2	TRBJ2-3	.	CASSQDRTSGRIPDTQYF	TGCGCCAGCAGCCAAGATCGAACTAGCGGGAGAATACCAGATACGCAGTATTTT
TRBV20-1	.	TRBJ1-1	.	CSADRNEAFF	TGCAGTGCCGATCGTAATGAAGCTTTCTTT
TRBV11-2	TRBD1	TRBJ2-7	.	CASSFRTGGHEQYF	TGTGCCAGCAGCTTTCGGACAGGGGGCCACGAGCAGTACTTC
TRBV29-1	.	TRBJ2-7	.	CSVRGGIRDRAYEQYF	TGCAGCGTCAGGGGAGGGATTCGGGACCGAGCCTACGAGCAGTACTTC
TRBV28	.	TRBJ1-2	.	CASSLDRSRGYTF	TGTGCCAGCAGTTTAGACAGGTCAAGGGGCTACACCTTC
TRBV4-2	TRBD2	TRBJ2-3	.	CASSRGLAGGPSTDTQYF	TGTGCCAGCAGCCGGGGACTAGCGGGAGGGCCGAGCACAGATACGCAGTATTTT
TRBV4-1	.	TRBJ1-1	.	CASSFLSINTEAFF	TGCGCCAGCAGCTTTCTCTCCATTAACACTGAAGCTTTCTTT
TRBV9	.	TRBJ2-3	once	CASSVTHTDTQYF	TGTGCCAGCAGCGTCACCCACACAGATACGCAGTATTTT
TRBV2	TRBD2	TRBJ2-1	.	CAGRVAGAYNEQFF	TGTGCCGGGCGAGTAGCGGGAGCTTACAATGAGCAGTTCTTC
TRBV2	.	TRBJ1-5	once	CASSLRGGGQPQHF	TGTGCCAGCAGTCTCCGTGGGGGGGGCCAGCCCCAGCATTTT
TRBV4-3	.	TRBJ2-7	.	CASSQWGRAGYEQYF	TGCGCCAGCAGCCAATGGGGACGGGCGGGCTACGAGCAGTACTTC
TRBV2	.	TRBJ2-3	once	CASSVARDTQYF	TGTGCCAGCAGCGTAGCGAGGGATACGCAGTATTTT
TRBV30	.	TRBJ2-2	.	CAWSGTWAGELFF	TGTGCCTGGAGCGGTACCTGGGCCGGGGAGCTGTTTTTT
TRBV7-9	.	TRBJ1-4	.	CASSSGSLGNEKLFF	TGTGCCAGCAGCTCCGGGAGCCTCGGTAATGAAAAACTGTTTTTT
TRBV30	TRBD1	TRBJ1-1	.	CAWSVPGQGYTEAFF	TGTGCCTGGAGTGTACCCGGACAGGGGTACACTGAAGCTTTCTTT
TRBV4-1	TRBD2	TRBJ2-1	.	CASRGLIGTSGRRDEQFF	TGCGCCAGCAGGGGCTTAATAGGGACTAGCGGGAGGCGGGATGAGCAGTTCTTC